This T cell receptor beta chain was sequenced for a study of CD8+CD57+ T cells in acquired aplastic anemia. Study as a whole: An average of roughly 2.9 ug of DNA was obtained from sorted CD4+ and CD8+ cells. Study results and caveats: Overlap between patients and controls comprised almost 30 CD8+ CDR3 sequences.

Germline CDR1 and CDR2: LNHDA and SQIVND (reference sequence). After removal of 6 bases from V and 10 bases from J, the junction contained 7 bases not matched to a gene. The CDR3 is 13 residues long. Concerning this clonotype: Its antigen is unidentified.

All sequencing subjects had displayed CD8+CD57+ cell expansion on flow cytometry. Severe acquired aplastic anemia was the diagnosis recorded for all patients. Using genomic DNA as the template, TCR beta VDJ and CDR3 profiling was carried out. TCRdb reanalysed the reads using MiXCR and keeps one entry per CDR3 protein. The sample includes about 180,000 distinct CDR3 sequences, approximately 48% seen only once; the top ten take roughly 13%. The sample taken for sequencing was sorted CD4+, CD8+, or CD8+CD57+ T cells (not recorded which) from PBMCs. The receptor's source is a human donor with aplastic anemia. The J gene is TRBJ1-4, the V gene TRBV19, with 8 bases that match TRBD1. The CDR3 coding sequence is TGTGCCAGTAGACGGGACAGGAACGGAAAACTGTTTTTT. Protein: CASRRDRNGKLFF. Full variable domain (rest looked up from reference TRBV19 and TRBJ1-4): DGGITQSPKYLFRKEGQNVTLSCEQNLNHDAMYWYRQDPGQGLRLIYYSQIVNDFQKGDIAEGYSVSREKKESFPLTVTSAQKNPTAFYLCASRRDRNGKLFFGSGTQLSVL.